The rows below give T cell receptor beta chains drawn from one sample of a study of blood T cells in healthy people across ages. Each CDR3 protein is one row after TCRdb ran MiXCR on the 5' RACE reads. The sample lists roughly 680,000 distinct CDR3 sequences; over 40% were seen once. Sequenced material: blood. These receptors all come from a woman of 80 years or more in good health. The CDR3 runs from the conserved cysteine through the conserved F or W. Fields, in order: CDR3 DNA, CDR3 protein, clone size, J gene, V gene, D gene. A D gene is named only where the DNA matches it firmly. Rows may omit the clone size; those that give it use once, few, many or a size class.

TGTGCCAGCAGGGAGAGCGGTGGATGGGACGGGGAGCTGTTTTTT	CASRESGGWDGELFF	NA	TRBJ2-2	TRBV12-3/TRBV12-4	NA
TGTGCCACCAGCAGAGTTGTCAGCAGGGAGGTATGGGGCTACACCTTC	CATSRVVSREVWGYTF	NA	TRBJ1-2	TRBV15	NA
TGCAGCGTACAGGGTGTTGCAGATACGCAGTATTTT	CSVQGVADTQYF	NA	TRBJ2-3	TRBV29-1	NA
TGCGCCAGCAGTTGGACAGCATTCTATGGCTACACCTTC	CASSWTAFYGYTF	many	TRBJ1-2	TRBV5-1	NA
TGCAGTGCTAGGACAGGGAGAGAGACCCAGTACTTC	CSARTGRETQYF	many	TRBJ2-5	TRBV20-1	TRBD1
TGCAGTGCTAGAGAAATAGGAGTCCTACAGTACTTC	CSAREIGVLQYF	NA	TRBJ2-5	TRBV20-1	NA
TGTGCCACTCAGGGAGCTGGCGGGGGTCGGATATGGGCCCAGTACTTC	CATQGAGGGRIWAQYF	NA	TRBJ2-7	TRBV7-2	TRBD2
TGCGCCAGCAGCTTTGTGACTAGCGGCACAGATACGCAGTATTTT	CASSFVTSGTDTQYF	once	TRBJ2-3	TRBV5-1	TRBD2
TGTGCCATCACCACAGGAGGGGCCCTACCGAGCAATGAGCAGTTCTTC	CAITTGGALPSNEQFF	once	TRBJ2-1	TRBV10-3	NA
TGTGCCAGCAGCTTCCGGGAGAGTCCATACGGGCAGTACTTC	CASSFRESPYGQYF	once	TRBJ2-7	TRBV5-5	NA
TGTGCCAGCAGCTTAGTCGCTAGCGGCTACAATGAGCAGTTCTTC	CASSLVASGYNEQFF	NA	TRBJ2-1	TRBV7-2	TRBD2
TGTGCCAGCGGGGGCTCTAGCGGCTATTACAATGAGCAGTTCTTC	CASGGSSGYYNEQFF	NA	TRBJ2-1	TRBV25-1	NA
TGTGCCAGCAGTGAATTTGGCGTCTCCTATAATTCACCCCTCCACTTT	CASSEFGVSYNSPLHF	NA	TRBJ1-6	TRBV2	NA
TGTGCCAGCAGCGGGGGGACAGGTAAACTCTACGAGCAGTACTTC	CASSGGTGKLYEQYF	NA	TRBJ2-7	TRBV7-2	TRBD1
TGTGCCAGCAGTTTATTCTCCGGGACTAGCGGGAGACGGTCCTACAATGAGCAGTTCTTC	CASSLFSGTSGRRSYNEQFF	few	TRBJ2-1	TRBV27	TRBD2
TGCAGTGCTAGATCAGACTCCTACAATGAGCAGTTCTTC	CSARSDSYNEQFF	NA	TRBJ2-1	TRBV20-1	NA
TGTGCCAGCAGCCCCGTGGGGGGGATTACCGGGGAGCTGTTTTTT	CASSPVGGITGELFF	many	TRBJ2-2	TRBV6-5	TRBD2
TGTGCCAGCAGTTCCAACAGGGACTCTGGGGCCAACGTCCTGACTTTC	CASSSNRDSGANVLTF	NA	TRBJ2-6	TRBV13	NA
TGTGCCAGCAGCACGACCAGATTTGGGTACGAGCAGTACTTC	CASSTTRFGYEQYF	NA	TRBJ2-7	TRBV6-6	NA
TGCGCCAGCAGCCCAGGACCTACCTATAATTCACCCCTCCACTTT	CASSPGPTYNSPLHF	few	TRBJ1-6	TRBV5-1	NA
TGTGCCAGCAGTCCGCGGGTGGGGTACGAGCAGTACTTC	CASSPRVGYEQYF	many	TRBJ2-7	TRBV28	NA
TGCAGCGTTCCAACGCCGGGCAACACTGAAGCTTTCTTT	CSVPTPGNTEAFF	NA	TRBJ1-1	TRBV29-1	NA
TGCAGTGCGTCTTTGCCGGGGCTAGATGTAGATACGCAGTATTTT	CSASLPGLDVDTQYF	once	TRBJ2-3	TRBV20-1	NA
TGTGCCAGCAGAGTACAGGGAGGCTCTCTAATGAACACTGAAGCTTTCTTT	CASRVQGGSLMNTEAFF	NA	TRBJ1-1	TRBV7-2	NA
TGTGCCAGCAGCTACGTGGACATGCCTCAAGAGACCCAGTACTTC	CASSYVDMPQETQYF	many	TRBJ2-5	TRBV9	NA
TGTGCCAGCAGTCTTACTAGGGAGACCCAGTACTTC	CASSLTRETQYF	few	TRBJ2-5	TRBV12-3/TRBV12-4	NA
TGTGCCATCAGTGAGCCTAGCGGGAGCTCCTACGAGCAGTACTTC	CAISEPSGSSYEQYF	many	TRBJ2-7	TRBV10-3	TRBD2
TGTGCCTGGGGGGGAAGAGAGTACGAGCAGTACTTC	CAWGGREYEQYF	many	TRBJ2-7	TRBV30	NA
TGTGCCAGCAGCCCCACTTTGGTAAACAGGGGGCAGGGGGAGCAGTACTTC	CASSPTLVNRGQGEQYF	NA	TRBJ2-7	TRBV14	TRBD1
TGTGCCAGCAGCTTAGTGGGGGCTTCGAACACTGAAGCTTTCTTT	CASSLVGASNTEAFF	NA	TRBJ1-1	TRBV7-2	NA
TGTGCCAGCAGTCGATCAGGCCCTGGGGCCAACGTCCTGACTTTC	CASSRSGPGANVLTF	many	TRBJ2-6	TRBV12-3/TRBV12-4	NA
TGCAGTGCTAGAGATCCTAAAGGAGACCAAGAGACCCAGTACTTC	CSARDPKGDQETQYF	NA	TRBJ2-5	TRBV20-1	NA
TGTGCCAGCTCCACAGCGGGGGGTCACGAGCAGTACTTC	CASSTAGGHEQYF	few	TRBJ2-7	TRBV18	TRBD2
TGCAGCGTTGCCGGTCAGGCCGCGAACACCGGGGAGCTGTTTTTT	CSVAGQAANTGELFF	many	TRBJ2-2	TRBV29-1	NA
TGTGCCAGCAGCTTGGGGACAATCTCTGGAAACACCATATATTTT	CASSLGTISGNTIYF	once	TRBJ1-3	TRBV7-9	NA
TGTGCCAGCAGCTTAAACAGTCAAGGGACTCAGCCCCAGCATTTT	CASSLNSQGTQPQHF	few	TRBJ1-5	TRBV11-2	NA
TGTGCCAGCAGTTTCGGACCACACGCAGAGACCCAGTACTTC	CASSFGPHAETQYF	many	TRBJ2-5	TRBV6-2/TRBV6-3	NA
TGTACCAGCAGCGCCCCCGGCGACTATGGCTACACCTTC	CTSSAPGDYGYTF	NA	TRBJ1-2	TRBV7-9	NA
TGTGCCAGCAGTGATGCGTGGTACAATGAGCAGTTCTTC	CASSDAWYNEQFF	NA	TRBJ2-1	TRBV25-1	NA
TGCAGTGCAGTACTAGCGGGGCCCACAGATACGCAGTATTTT	CSAVLAGPTDTQYF	NA	TRBJ2-3	TRBV20-1	TRBD2
TGCGCCAGCAGCCAAGCCCCCTACAGAGGAGACTACACCTTC	CASSQAPYRGDYTF	NA	TRBJ1-2	TRBV4-3	NA
TGCAGCGTTGAGCTGGGGAGCGGGCAGTTCTTC	CSVELGSGQFF	few	TRBJ2-1	TRBV29-1	NA
TGCGCCAGCAGCTTTCAAGCGGGAGGAACCTACAATGAGCAGTTCTTC	CASSFQAGGTYNEQFF	NA	TRBJ2-1	TRBV5-1	TRBD2
TGCGCCAGCAGCCGAGACAGTTGTGCAACTAATGAAAAACTGTTTTTT	CASSRDSCATNEKLFF	NA	TRBJ1-4	TRBV5-1	NA
TGTGCCACCAGCGATAGCGGGGGGGCCAATGAGCAGTTCTTC	CATSDSGGANEQFF	few	TRBJ2-1	TRBV2	TRBD2
TGTGCTAGCAGCCCCGGGACTAGCGCCGAGACCCAATACTTC	CASSPGTSAETQYF	NA	TRBJ2-5	TRBV7-7	TRBD2
TGTGCCAGCAGCTTCCTTCTTCAGGGGATCAATGGCTACACCTTC	CASSFLLQGINGYTF	NA	TRBJ1-2	TRBV7-2	NA
TGCGCCAGCAGCTTTTCCGGGACAGGGGGCTCCTACAATGAGCAGTTCTTC	CASSFSGTGGSYNEQFF	NA	TRBJ2-1	TRBV5-1	TRBD1